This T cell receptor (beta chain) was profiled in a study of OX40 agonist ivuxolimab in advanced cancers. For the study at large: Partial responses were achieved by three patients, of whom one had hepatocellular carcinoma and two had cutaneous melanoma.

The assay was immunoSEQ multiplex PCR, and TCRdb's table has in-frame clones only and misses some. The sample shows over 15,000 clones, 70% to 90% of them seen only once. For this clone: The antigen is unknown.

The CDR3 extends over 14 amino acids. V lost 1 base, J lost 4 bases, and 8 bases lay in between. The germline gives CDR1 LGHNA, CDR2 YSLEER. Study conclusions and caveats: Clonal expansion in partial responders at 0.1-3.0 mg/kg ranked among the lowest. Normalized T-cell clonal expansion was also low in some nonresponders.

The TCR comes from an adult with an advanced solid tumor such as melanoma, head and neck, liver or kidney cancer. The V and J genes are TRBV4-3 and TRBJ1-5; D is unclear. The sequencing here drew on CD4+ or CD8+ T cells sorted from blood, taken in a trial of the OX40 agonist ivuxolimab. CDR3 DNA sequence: TGCGCCAGCAGCCAAGCTAGCGGGAATCAGCCCCAGCATTTT. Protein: CASSQASGNQPQHF.